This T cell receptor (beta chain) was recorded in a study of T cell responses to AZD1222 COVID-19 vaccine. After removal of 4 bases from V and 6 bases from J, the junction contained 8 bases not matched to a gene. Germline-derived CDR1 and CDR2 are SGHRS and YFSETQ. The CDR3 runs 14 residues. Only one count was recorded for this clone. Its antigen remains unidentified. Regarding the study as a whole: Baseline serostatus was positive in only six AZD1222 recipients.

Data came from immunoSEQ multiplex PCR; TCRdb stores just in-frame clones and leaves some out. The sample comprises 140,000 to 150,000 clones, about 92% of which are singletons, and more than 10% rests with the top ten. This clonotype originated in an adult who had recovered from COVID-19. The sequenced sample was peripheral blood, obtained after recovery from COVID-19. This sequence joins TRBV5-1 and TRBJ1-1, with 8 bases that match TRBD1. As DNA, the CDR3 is TGCGCCAGCAGCCTTGGACAGGGAAAACCTGAAGCTTTCTTT. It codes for CASSLGQGKPEAFF.